Sequencing of this T cell receptor (beta chain) was carried out in a study of cytomegalovirus exposure and HLA in healthy donors. Study in general: Earlier, 110 million or so unique TCR beta sequences were recovered from 170 million or so T cells by an analysis. General observations from the study: An analysis was carried out at a later point. It showed that HLA-associated TCR beta chains were more clonally expanded than equally common non-associated chains. Earlier results showed most TCR beta V segments being productive about 87% or about 30% of the time.

Both 60 Vbeta primers and 13 Jbeta primers went into the PCR. Source study methods: There were about 80 million unique TCR beta chains by a later count, and around 10 million of them were shared. Profiled with immunoSEQ multiplex PCR; TCRdb holds only in-frame clones, not every one. That table is the source of V, J and clone size, and D and trimming were worked out from the DNA. The sample lists fewer than 150,000 clones, 60% to 80% occurring once. This clone appeared a few times. The antigen is not known. This receptor was obtained from a man aged 50 to 59 in good health and CMV-seropositive. Source material: PBMCs.

Here the CDR3 reads CSASTSGSSGGDTQYF. CDR3 bases: TGCAGCGCGTCGACTAGCGGGAGTTCTGGCGGGGATACGCAGTATTTT. This sequence joins TRBV29-1 and TRBJ2-3; 12 nucleotides line up with TRBD2. CDR1 is SQVTM and CDR2 is ANQGSEA in the germline V gene. CDR3 length equals 16 residues. The V segment lost 7 bases and the J segment 6 bases; nucleotides outside the gene matches: 14.